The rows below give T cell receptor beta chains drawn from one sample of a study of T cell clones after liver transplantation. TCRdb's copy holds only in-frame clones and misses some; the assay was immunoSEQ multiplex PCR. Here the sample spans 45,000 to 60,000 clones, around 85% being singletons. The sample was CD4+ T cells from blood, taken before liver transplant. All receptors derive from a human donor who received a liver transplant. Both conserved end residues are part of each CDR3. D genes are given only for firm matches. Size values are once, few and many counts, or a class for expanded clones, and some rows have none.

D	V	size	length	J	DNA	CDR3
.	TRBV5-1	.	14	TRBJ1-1	TGCGCCAGCAGCTTGACAGGGCGGGACACTGAAGCTTTCTTT	CASSLTGRDTEAFF
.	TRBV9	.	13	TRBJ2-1	TGTGCCAGCAGCGTAGCTACTAGTAATGAGCAGTTCTTC	CASSVATSNEQFF
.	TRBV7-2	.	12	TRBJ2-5	TGTGCCAGCAGCTTCGGAAGCGAGACCCAGTACTTC	CASSFGSETQYF
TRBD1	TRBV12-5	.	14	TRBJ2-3	TGTGCTAGTGGCCCTGGACAGGGCCCAGATACGCAGTATTTT	CASGPGQGPDTQYF
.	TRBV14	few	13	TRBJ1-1	TGTGCCAGCAGCCTAGGGACCGGCACTGAAGCTTTCTTT	CASSLGTGTEAFF
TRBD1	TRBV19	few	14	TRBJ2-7	TGTGCCAGTAGTCCCGACAGGGGGTCGAGCGAGCAGTACTTC	CASSPDRGSSEQYF
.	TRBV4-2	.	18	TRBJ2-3	TGTGCCAGCAGCCAAGAGGGGGGCTGGGGGGAGAGAGTTGATACGCAGTATTTT	CASSQEGGWGERVDTQYF
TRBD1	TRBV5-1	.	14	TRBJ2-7	TGCGCCAGCAGCATGGGACAGGGGGCCTACGAGCAGTACTTC	CASSMGQGAYEQYF
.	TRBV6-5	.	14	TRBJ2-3	TGTGCCAGCACCCCACCTGGGACCTCAGATACGCAGTATTTT	CASTPPGTSDTQYF
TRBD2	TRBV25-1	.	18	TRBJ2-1	TGTGCCAGCAGTGAACCCTCTGTTGAGCGGGGGGAATACAATGAGCAGTTCTTC	CASSEPSVERGEYNEQFF
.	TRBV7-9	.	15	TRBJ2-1	TGTGCCAGCAGCTTAGAGCGGTCCTCCTACAATGAGCAGTTCTTC	CASSLERSSYNEQFF
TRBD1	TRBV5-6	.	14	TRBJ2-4	TGTGCCAGCAGCTTCAGGGGGGCCAAAAACATTCAGTACTTC	CASSFRGAKNIQYF
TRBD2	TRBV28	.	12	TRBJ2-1	TGTGCCAGCATCGGGACTAGCGGGAGACCGTTCTTC	CASIGTSGRPFF
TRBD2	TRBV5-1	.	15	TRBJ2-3	TGCGCCAGCAGCGGGGGGAGGGCCTGGGTAGATACGCAGTATTTT	CASSGGRAWVDTQYF
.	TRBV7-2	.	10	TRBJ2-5	TGTGCCAGCGGGCAAGAGACCCAGTACTTC	CASGQETQYF
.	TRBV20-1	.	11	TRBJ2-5	TGCAGTGCTCAGAATCAAGAGACCCAGTACTTC	CSAQNQETQYF